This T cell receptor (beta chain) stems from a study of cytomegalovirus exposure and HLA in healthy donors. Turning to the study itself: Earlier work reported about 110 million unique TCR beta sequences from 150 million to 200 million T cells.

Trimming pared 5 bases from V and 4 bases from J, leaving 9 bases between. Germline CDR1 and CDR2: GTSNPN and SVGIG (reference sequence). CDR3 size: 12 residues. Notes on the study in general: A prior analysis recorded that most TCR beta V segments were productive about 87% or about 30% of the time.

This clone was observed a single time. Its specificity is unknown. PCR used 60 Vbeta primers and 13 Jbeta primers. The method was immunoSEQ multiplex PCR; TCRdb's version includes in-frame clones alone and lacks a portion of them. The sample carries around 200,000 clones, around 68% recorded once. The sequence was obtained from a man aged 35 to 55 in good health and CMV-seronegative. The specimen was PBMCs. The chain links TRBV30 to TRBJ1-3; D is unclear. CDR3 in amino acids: CAWGELGNTIYF. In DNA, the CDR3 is TGTGCCTGGGGAGAATTGGGAAACACCATATATTTT. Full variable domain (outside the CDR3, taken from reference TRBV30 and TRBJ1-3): SQTIHQWPATLVQPVGSPLSLECTVEGTSNPNLYWYRQAAGRGLQLLFYSVGIGQISSEVPQNLSASRPQDRQFILSSKKLLLSDSGFYLCAWGELGNTIYFGEGSWLTVV.